One and the same sample provided the 16 T cell receptor beta chains below, sequenced in a study of blood T cells in healthy people across ages. Next came a second PCR, run for about 6 to 12 cycles, which used a sample-barcoded 5' primer along with a J-beta primer mix. One entry per CDR3 protein results from TCRdb running MiXCR on the 5' RACE reads. Seen here are 750,000 to 850,000 distinct CDR3 sequences, roughly 25% observed once, and the top ten hold under 4.5%. In addition, the sample was reused for a study of T cells of mothers and their children.

Sequencing was performed on blood. The receptors here all came from a boy aged 10-17 years in good health.

This chain joins TRBV10-3 and TRBJ2-5; 9 nucleotides line up with TRBD1. The end of the DNA is better explained by TRBJ2-7, so the J call may be wrong. Looked up from germline, CDR1 is ENHRY and CDR2 is SYGVKD. This CDR3 is built from 15 residues. The DNA for the CDR3 is TGTGCCATCAGAAGGGGACAGGGAGATTCTGACGAGCAGTACTTC. It codes for CAIRRGQGDSDEQYF.

This clonotype occurred a few times. The chain is built from TRBV9 and TRBJ1-2, with 11 bases aligning to TRBD1. Germline trimming cut 4 bases from V and 0 bases from J; bases unmatched to any gene: 8. Germline values: CDR1 SGDLS, CDR2 YYNGEE. CDR3 length equals 17 residues. CDR3 residues: CASSPRTGGFANYGYTF. In nucleotides, the CDR3 is TGTGCCAGCAGCCCTCGGACAGGGGGCTTCGCTAACTATGGCTACACCTTC.

The sample holds a few counts of this clonotype. The chain recombines TRBV6-5 with TRBJ2-3, with D possibly TRBD1 on 5 matching bases. This CDR3 contains 13 residues. Trimming stripped 8 bases from V and 2 bases from J, with 11 bases between. Germline lookup yields CDR1 MNHEY and CDR2 SVGAGI. CDR3 loop: CASQGFITDTQYF. The DNA for the CDR3 is TGTGCCAGCCAGGGTTTTATCACAGATACGCAGTATTTT.

This clonotype occurred a few times. This sequence joins TRBV29-1 and TRBJ2-3, with D possibly TRBD1 on 5 matching bases. This CDR3 has 17 residues. Looked up from germline, CDR1 is SQVTM and CDR2 is ANQGSEA. V lost 6 bases and J 0 bases, leaving 22 bases between the germline ends. The CDR3 DNA sequence: TGCAGCGTCCCTCCGGACAACTATGCACCTAGCACAGATACGCAGTATTTT. It specifies CSVPPDNYAPSTDTQYF.

This clonotype occurred a few times. This rearrangement joins TRBV7-3 to TRBJ2-2, with D tentatively TRBD1 or TRBD2 (5 bases each). Germline lookup yields CDR1 SGHTA and CDR2 FQGTGA. The ends were cut back, 5 bases at V and 6 bases at J, with 13 bases in the middle. The CDR3 sequence is 14 residues long. The DNA of the CDR3 is TGTGCCAGCAGCCCCGGGGCAGTTGCCGGGGAGCTGTTTTTT. Its translation: CASSPGAVAGELFF.

J is TRBJ2-6 and V is TRBV4-3, with D unresolved. The CDR3 consists of 16 residues. The V gene's germline CDR1 is LGHNA and CDR2 YSLEER. Trimming pared 0 bases from V and 0 bases from J, leaving 6 bases between. In nucleotides, the CDR3 is TGCGCCAGCAGCCAAGAATTGAGCTCTGGGGCCAACGTCCTGACTTTC. Translated: CASSQELSSGANVLTF.

This clonotype showed up just a few times. CDR3 DNA sequence: TGTGCCAGCAGTTATCGGGACTCAGGATACGAGACCCAGTACTTC. As protein: CASSYRDSGYETQYF. The rearrangement links TRBV7-2 to TRBJ2-5, with D perhaps TRBD2 (6 bases). Trimming removed 6 bases from V and 5 bases from J, with 19 bases in between. Per germline, CDR1 SGHTA and CDR2 FQGNSA. The CDR3 runs 15 residues.

The J gene is TRBJ2-5, the V gene TRBV28; tentative D call: TRBD2 (6 bases). TRBJ2-7 explains the end of the DNA better; the J call may be wrong. The CDR3 is made up of 15 amino acids. CDR1 MDHEN and CDR2 SYDVKM come from the germline V gene. CDR3 in DNA: TGTGCCAGCAGTGGGGGACTTCCTATCCCCTACGAGCAGTACTTC. This translates into CASSGGLPIPYEQYF.

The V gene is TRBV11-2, the J gene TRBJ2-1; 16 bases fit TRBD2. Germline values: CDR1 SGHAT, CDR2 FQNNGV. The V and J ends lost 3 bases and 9 bases, in that order; junction bases with no gene match: 8. The CDR3 consists of 17 residues. For the CDR3, the DNA is TGTGCCAGCAGCTTCCCGGGACTAGCGGGAGGGAGGCCTGAGCAGTTCTTC. As protein: CASSFPGLAGGRPEQFF.

This sequence joins TRBV4-2 and TRBJ2-7; 10 bases are a match to TRBD2. V dropped 3 bases and J dropped 1; count of bases not matched to a gene: 6. CDR3 size: 16 residues. Germline lookup yields CDR1 LGHNA and CDR2 YNFKEQ. The CDR3 spells CASSHDSGGSSYEQYF. CDR3 DNA sequence: TGTGCCAGCAGCCATGATAGCGGGGGGTCGTCCTACGAGCAGTACTTC.

V gene TRBV14 combines with J gene TRBJ1-1; D not resolved. V lost 1 base and J 4 bases, leaving 13 bases between the germline ends. From germline, CDR1 is SGHDN and CDR2 FVKESK. There are 15 residues in the CDR3. The CDR3 reads CASSQGGFEFTEAFF. The CDR3 DNA reads TGTGCCAGCAGCCAAGGGGGATTCGAGTTCACTGAAGCTTTCTTT.

The rearrangement links TRBV20-1 to TRBJ1-2; 8 bases are shared with TRBD1. This CDR3 is built from 13 residues. The V gene end was trimmed by 3 bases and the J gene end by 8 bases; junction bases not matched to a gene: 8. CDR1 is DFQATT, CDR2 SNEGSKA, per germline (reference sequence). CDR3 DNA sequence: TGCAGTGCTAGTCCGGACAGGGCGAGCGGCTACACCTTC. Translation: CSASPDRASGYTF.

This clonotype was detected only once. The chain's CDR3 is CSAGLAGVGETDIQYF. As DNA, the CDR3 is TGCAGTGCCGGACTAGCGGGAGTTGGCGAAACGGACATTCAGTACTTC. The chain employs TRBV20-1 and TRBJ2-4; TRBD2 matches 13 bases. The germline gives CDR1 DFQATT, CDR2 SNEGSKA (reference sequence). The CDR3 loop spans 16 amino acids. V was clipped by 6 bases and J by 8 bases; unmatched bases: 13.

The chain couples TRBV28 to TRBJ2-7; a possible D gene is TRBD2 (6 bases). The CDR3 totals 13 residues. The V end lost 0 bases, the J end lost 5 bases, and 8 bases lay between the germline ends. Germline loops: CDR1 MDHEN, CDR2 SYDVKM. The CDR3 region has the DNA TGTGCCAGCAGTTTATGGTCGGGAGACGAGCAGTACTTC. This codes for CASSLWSGDEQYF. Looking up the rest from reference TRBV28 and TRBJ2-7 gives the full variable domain: DVKVTQSSRYLVKRTGEKVFLECVQDMDHENMFWYRQDPGLGLRLIYFSYDVKMKEKGDIPEGYSVSREKKERFSLILESASTNQTSMYLCASSLWSGDEQYFGPGTRLTVT.

J is TRBJ2-5 and V is TRBV4-1; 12 positions match TRBD2. The J call may be incorrect, as the DNA end agrees better with TRBJ2-7. Looked up from germline, CDR1 is MGHRA and CDR2 is YSYEKL. This CDR3 is built from 17 residues. CDR3 in DNA: TGCGCCAGCAGCCTTCGTCTAGCGGGAGGGGAGGGGTACGAGCAGTACTTC. Protein: CASSLRLAGGEGYEQYF.

This sequence joins TRBV3-1 and TRBJ2-5, with D unclear. Gene TRBJ2-7 matches the end of the DNA better, so the J call may be wrong. Germline CDR1 reads LGHDT; CDR2 reads YNNKEL (reference sequence). The CDR3 covers 12 residues. The CDR3: CASSQAPLEQYF. In DNA form, the CDR3 reads TGTGCCAGCAGCCAGGCCCCCCTCGAGCAGTACTTC.